The T cell receptor (beta chain) under discussion was sequenced for a study of shared clonotypes between healthy human individuals. Worth noting for this clone: The target antigen is unknown.

Terminally differentiated effector memory CD45RA+ cells were left out of the naive CD8 fraction, which was CD45RO-negative and positively selected for CCR7. The method was immunoSEQ multiplex PCR; TCRdb's version includes in-frame clones alone and lacks a portion of them. This repertoire shows over 800,000 clones, nearly 95% found once; its top ten account for around 24%. Notes on the study in general: It was the non-shared clonotypes that had lower generation probabilities than clonotypes shared by all four donors.

The specimen was naive CD8+ T cells sorted from blood. The TCR originated in a man aged 30-40 years in good health.

The CDR3 protein is CASRGGSGHGYTF. The CDR3 DNA follows: TGTGCCAGCAGGGGTGGATCAGGGCATGGCTACACCTTC. This chain links TRBV27 with TRBJ1-2; the D gene is possibly TRBD1 (5 bases). Germline V lookup: CDR1 MNHEY, CDR2 SMNVEV (reference sequence). V lost 6 bases, J lost 6 bases, and 14 bases lay in between. This CDR3 spans 13 amino acids.